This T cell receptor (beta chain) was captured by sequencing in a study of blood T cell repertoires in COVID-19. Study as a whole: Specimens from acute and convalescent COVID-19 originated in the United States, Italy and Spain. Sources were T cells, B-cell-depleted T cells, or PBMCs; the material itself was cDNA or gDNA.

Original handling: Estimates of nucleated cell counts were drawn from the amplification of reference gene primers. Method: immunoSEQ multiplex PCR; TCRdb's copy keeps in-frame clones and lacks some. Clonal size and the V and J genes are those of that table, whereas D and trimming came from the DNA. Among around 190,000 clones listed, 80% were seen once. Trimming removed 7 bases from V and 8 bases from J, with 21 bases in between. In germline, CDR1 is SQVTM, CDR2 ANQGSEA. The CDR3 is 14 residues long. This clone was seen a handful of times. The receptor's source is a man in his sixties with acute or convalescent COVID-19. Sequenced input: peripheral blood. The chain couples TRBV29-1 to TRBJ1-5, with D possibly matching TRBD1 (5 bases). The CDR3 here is CSARGTSPHEPQHF. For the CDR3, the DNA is TGCAGCGCCCGAGGGACTTCCCCTCATGAGCCCCAGCATTTT.